The 14 T cell receptor beta chains given below trace back to one sample, sequenced in a study of blood T cell repertoires in COVID-19. TCRdb's table, derived via immunoSEQ multiplex PCR, lists solely in-frame clones and lacks some. The sample consists of about 150,000 clones, approximately 86% of them appearing once. The sample was PBMCs or T cells enriched from blood (not recorded which). These receptors were collected from a woman in her 40s who had been exposed to COVID-19.

This chain connects TRBV5-1 to TRBJ2-1; possibly TRBD2 for D (6 bases). The V end was cut by 6 bases, the J end by 3 bases, with 13 bases between. The CDR3 contains 14 residues. The germline V gene encodes CDR1 SGHRS and CDR2 YFSETQ. The CDR3 here is CASNRGIGYNEQFF. The DNA for the CDR3 is TGCGCCAGCAATCGCGGGATCGGCTACAATGAGCAGTTCTTC.

This rearrangement joins TRBV24-1 to TRBJ2-1; 10 bases align to TRBD2. The CDR3 is 14 amino acids. Looked up from germline, CDR1 is KGHDR and CDR2 is SFDVKD. V gave up 4 bases and J gave up 8 bases; unmatched junction bases: 4. The CDR3 here is CATSEAGGPDEQFF. DNA of the CDR3: TGTGCCACCAGTGAAGCGGGGGGGCCTGATGAGCAGTTCTTC.

The chain uses TRBV28 and TRBJ1-5, with a weak D call TRBD1 (6 bases). CDR1 is MDHEN, CDR2 SYDVKM, per germline. V dropped 3 bases and J dropped 0 bases, with 15 bases sitting between them. The CDR3 runs 17 residues. CDR3 coding DNA: TGTGCCAGCAGTTTGGCAACAGGGTTCTATAGCAATCAGCCCCAGCATTTT. Its protein is CASSLATGFYSNQPQHF.

The gene calls are TRBV7-9 and TRBJ2-7; 7 bases align to TRBD1. CDR3 length: 15 amino acids. With 5 bases clipped from V and 3 bases from J, the junction kept 10 bases outside the gene matches. Germline V lookup: CDR1 SEHNR, CDR2 FQNEAQ (reference sequence). The CDR3 DNA reads TGTGCCAGCAGCCCCAGGGACAGAACTATCTACGAGCAGTACTTC. Translation: CASSPRDRTIYEQYF.

This chain uses TRBV5-6 with TRBJ2-7, with D hard to call. In germline, CDR1 is SGHDT, CDR2 YYEEEE. The CDR3 totals 11 residues. Trimming took 3 bases from V and 3 from J, leaving 4 bases between them. The CDR3 region has the DNA TGTGCCAGCAGCTCCGTCTACGAGCAGTACTTC. Translating gives CASSSVYEQYF.

This chain joins TRBV7-2 and TRBJ1-4; 7 bases are shared with TRBD1. Trimming removed 6 bases from V and 7 bases from J; junction bases left unmatched: 11. CDR3 size: 15 residues. Germline-derived CDR1 and CDR2 are SGHTA and FQGNSA. For the CDR3, the DNA is TGTGCCAGCAGAGCCCACAGGGGATCGGGTGAAAAACTGTTTTTT. As protein: CASRAHRGSGEKLFF.

This sequence joins TRBV4-1 and TRBJ1-1; TRBD1 agrees at 9 bases. Germline lookup yields CDR1 MGHRA and CDR2 YSYEKL. V was pared by 2 bases and J by 1 base, with 5 bases of the junction left unmatched. The CDR3 extends over 16 amino acids. The CDR3 protein is CASSQLRQGGNTEAFF. The CDR3 coding sequence is TGCGCCAGCAGCCAACTTCGACAGGGGGGGAACACTGAAGCTTTCTTT.

The rearrangement joins TRBV3-1 (or the pseudogene TRBV3-2) to TRBJ2-2; 9 nucleotides match TRBD2. From germline, CDR1 is LGHDT and CDR2 YNNKEL (reference sequence). The V and J ends lost 0 bases and 5 bases, in that order; junction bases with no gene match: 4. The CDR3 runs to 16 residues. CDR3 protein: CASSQEGTSYTGELFF. The CDR3 DNA sequence: TGTGCCAGCAGCCAAGAAGGGACTAGCTATACCGGGGAGCTGTTTTTT.

This chain joins TRBV9 and TRBJ1-3; a possible D gene is TRBD1 (6 bases). Deletions cut 5 bases from V and 0 bases from J, with 12 bases between. Germline V lookup: CDR1 SGDLS, CDR2 YYNGEE. The CDR3 spans 15 residues. The CDR3 sequence is CASSLGQSSGNTIYF. DNA of the CDR3: TGTGCCAGCAGTCTAGGACAGAGCTCTGGAAACACCATATATTTT.

The chain employs TRBV6-2 or TRBV6-3 and TRBJ1-6; D is unresolved. This CDR3 is 15 amino acids long. V lost 5 bases and J 7 bases, leaving 15 bases between the germline ends. Looked up from germline, CDR1 is MNHEY and CDR2 is SVGEGT. For the CDR3, the DNA is TGTGCCAGCAGTCCGCTCTACAGTGGAAATTCACCCCTCCACTTT. Encoded protein: CASSPLYSGNSPLHF.

This clone was picked up one time. This sequence joins TRBV28 and TRBJ2-7, with D possibly being TRBD1 (5 bases). The V end lost 8 bases, the J end lost 4 bases, and 9 bases lay between the germline ends. The CDR3 sequence is 11 residues long. Per germline, CDR1 MDHEN and CDR2 SYDVKM. In nucleotides, the CDR3 is TGTGCCAGCGCGACAGAATACGAGCAGTACTTC. Translating it yields CASATEYEQYF.

The V call is TRBV3-1 (or the pseudogene TRBV3-2), the J call TRBJ2-1; no clear D gene. V was trimmed by 1 base and J by 5 bases, leaving 6 bases between them. The length of the CDR3 is 13 residues. Germline values: CDR1 LGHDT, CDR2 YNNKEL (reference sequence). The CDR3, as DNA: TGTGCCAGCAGCCAAGGCAGGCACAATGAGCAGTTCTTC. The encoded protein is CASSQGRHNEQFF.

J is TRBJ2-7 and V is TRBV4-2; 7 nucleotides align to TRBD2. Germline V gene data show CDR1 as LGHNA and CDR2 as YNFKEQ. The CDR3 consists of 16 residues. J lost 0 bases, V lost 4 bases, and 9 bases had no gene match. CDR3 loop: CASSPASGASSYEQYF. For the CDR3, the DNA is TGTGCCAGCAGCCCCGCGAGCGGGGCCAGCTCCTACGAGCAGTACTTC.

The chain is built from TRBV19 and TRBJ2-3; D might be TRBD2 (6 bases). Looked up from germline, CDR1 is LNHDA and CDR2 is SQIVND (reference sequence). The V end was cut by 3 bases, the J end by 2 bases, with 12 bases between. This CDR3 is built from 15 residues. CDR3 sequence reads: CASSIWLATTDTQYF. The CDR3 nucleotides read TGTGCCAGTAGTATTTGGCTAGCGACCACAGATACGCAGTATTTT. The variable domain in full, completed from reference TRBV19 and TRBJ2-3, reads DGGITQSPKYLFRKEGQNVTLSCEQNLNHDAMYWYRQDPGQGLRLIYYSQIVNDFQKGDIAEGYSVSREKKESFPLTVTSAQKNPTAFYLCASSIWLATTDTQYFGPGTRLTVL.